This T cell receptor (beta chain) was found in a study of shared T cell receptors in the human thymus. TCRdb keeps only in-frame clones here, not all; method: immunoSEQ multiplex PCR. The sample holds some 700,000 clones, around 89% seen once. Losses at the gene ends were 5 bases for V and 2 bases for J; bases not matched to a gene: 5. Germline assignment: CDR1 SGHDT and CDR2 YYEEEE. The CDR3 is 14 residues long. The sample was also reused in another study, on human thymus T cells. That source reports: Thymus tissue for the work was resected from patients undergoing corrective heart surgery. Within thymic and blood repertoires, V and J gene usage appeared to be biased. Unrelated individuals had highly overlapping thymic repertoires, as reported in related research.

This receptor was taken from a boy under three years old with a congenital heart defect. The sequencing input was thymocytes. The chain combines TRBV5-6 with TRBJ2-3; TRBD2 aligns across 7 bases. CDR3 DNA sequence: TGTGCCAGCAGGACCGGGACTAACACAGATACGCAGTATTTT. It yields the protein CASRTGTNTDTQYF.